Following are 18 T cell receptor beta chains from one sample sequenced in a study of T cell responses to AZD1222 COVID-19 vaccine. This table comes from immunoSEQ multiplex PCR, and its TCRdb copy is limited to in-frame clones, with some not included. The sample includes 77,000 or so clones, roughly 91% seen only once; the top ten take roughly a sixth. Sample: peripheral blood, taken 28 days after the second AZD1222 dose. Every receptor here comes from an adult who received the AZD1222 COVID-19 vaccine.

This sequence joins TRBV4-2 and TRBJ1-1; 12 bases line up with TRBD1. After removal of 4 bases from V and 3 bases from J, the junction contained 15 bases not matched to a gene. The CDR3 has 19 amino acids. Looked up from germline, CDR1 is LGHNA and CDR2 is YNFKEQ. CDR3: CASSPSLGQGAFEDTEAFF. The CDR3 bases are TGTGCCAGCAGCCCTTCTTTGGGACAGGGGGCGTTTGAGGACACTGAAGCTTTCTTT.

The V gene is TRBV11-3, the J gene TRBJ1-6, with D uncertain. The V gene lost 4 bases and the J gene lost 4 bases, with 11 bases spanning the gap. Looked up from germline, CDR1 is SGHNT and CDR2 is YENEEA. The CDR3 has 15 amino acids. Here the CDR3 reads CASSSEQLYNSPLHF. DNA for the CDR3: TGTGCCAGCAGCTCAGAACAGTTATATAATTCACCCCTCCACTTT.

The chain recombines TRBV5-1 with TRBJ1-5; D might be TRBD1 (5 bases). The ends were cut back, 0 bases at V and 4 bases at J, with 8 bases in the middle. The CDR3 contains 14 residues. Germline V gene sequence: CDR1 SGHRS, CDR2 YFSETQ. This chain's CDR3 is CASSLVGPNQPQHF. DNA for the CDR3: TGCGCCAGCAGCTTGGTGGGGCCGAATCAGCCCCAGCATTTT.

The chain uses TRBV25-1 and TRBJ1-2, with D possibly TRBD1 on 5 matching bases. V lost 4 bases and J lost 8, with 11 bases in between. The CDR3 spans 12 residues. The V gene's germline CDR1 is MGHDK and CDR2 SYGVNS. The CDR3 nucleotides are TGTGCCAGCAGTGTTGGGGGGTGGGGCTACACCTTC. Its translation is CASSVGGWGYTF.

The chain recombines TRBV9 with TRBJ1-4, with D possibly matching TRBD1 (5 bases). V was clipped by 4 bases and J by 5 bases, with 12 bases between them. The CDR3 has 14 residues. Germline-derived CDR1 and CDR2 are SGDLS and YYNGEE. The CDR3 bases are TGTGCCAGCAGCAAGGGACGGGCGAATGAAAAACTGTTTTTT. Translating it yields CASSKGRANEKLFF.

The chain employs TRBV19 and TRBJ1-3; D is unclear. CDR1 and CDR2 from the germline V gene are LNHDA and SQIVND (reference sequence). V lost 0 bases to trimming and J lost 3 bases, with 9 bases between them. The CDR3 is made up of 15 amino acids. CDR3 in DNA: TGTGCCAGTAGTATAGACCTAGACGATGGAAACACCATATATTTT. Its translation: CASSIDLDDGNTIYF.

The chain is built from TRBV5-1 and TRBJ2-7; D gene ambiguous. Trimming took 1 base from V and 3 from J, leaving 8 bases between them. The CDR3 has 13 amino acids. The germline CDR1 and CDR2 sequences are SGHRS and YFSETQ. CDR3 residues: CASSLYQNYEQYF. The CDR3 nucleotides are TGCGCCAGCAGCTTGTACCAGAACTACGAGCAGTACTTC. Looking up the rest from reference TRBV5-1 and TRBJ2-7 gives the full variable domain: KAGVTQTPRYLIKTRGQQVTLSCSPISGHRSVSWYQQTPGQGLQFLFEYFSETQRNKGNFPGRFSGRQFSNSRSEMNVSTLELGDSALYLCASSLYQNYEQYFGPGTRLTVT.

CDR3 sequence (DNA): TGTGCCAGCAGCCCAACAGGGGAGCGATACGAAAAACTGTTTTTT. This sequence encodes CASSPTGERYEKLFF. The chain uses TRBV7-2 and TRBJ1-4; 7 nucleotides line up with TRBD1. CDR3 length: 15 amino acids. V dropped 5 bases and J dropped 8; count of bases not matched to a gene: 11. CDR1 and CDR2 from the germline V gene are SGHTA and FQGNSA.

This chain links TRBV19 with TRBJ1-5; 8 bases map to TRBD1. The CDR3 covers 15 residues. CDR1 and CDR2 from the germline V gene are LNHDA and SQIVND (reference sequence). V gave up 4 bases and J gave up 3 bases; unmatched junction bases: 5. Here the CDR3 reads CASSTQGVTNQPQHF. DNA of the CDR3: TGTGCCAGTAGTACACAGGGGGTGACCAATCAGCCCCAGCATTTT.

J is TRBJ2-1 and V is TRBV3-1 (or the pseudogene TRBV3-2); tentatively, D is TRBD2 (7 bases). The CDR3 covers 17 residues. V lost 0 bases and J 6 bases, leaving 18 bases between the germline ends. Germline V gives CDR1 LGHDT, CDR2 YNNKEL (reference sequence). This CDR3 is CASSQDLRGAVRNEQFF. CDR3 DNA sequence: TGTGCCAGCAGCCAAGATTTACGGGGGGCTGTTCGCAATGAGCAGTTCTTC.

The V and J genes are TRBV10-3 and TRBJ1-6; D gene ambiguous. This CDR3 spans 15 amino acids. The germline CDR1 and CDR2 sequences are ENHRY and SYGVKD. V gave up 7 bases and J gave up 14 bases, with 24 bases separating them. The CDR3 here is CAITFAGSPAPSLHF. The CDR3 DNA follows: TGTGCCATCACCTTCGCGGGCAGCCCGGCCCCGTCCCTCCACTTT.

This clone came up once. This chain uses TRBV28 with TRBJ2-6, with 7 nucleotides matching TRBD1. CDR1 is MDHEN and CDR2 is SYDVKM in the germline V gene. The CDR3 spans 15 residues. Trimming at V came to 5 bases and at J to 0 bases, leaving 1 base not matched to a gene. DNA of the CDR3: TGTGCCAGCAGTCCAGGGGGCTCTGGGGCCAACGTCCTGACTTTC. It yields the protein CASSPGGSGANVLTF.

V gene TRBV19 combines with J gene TRBJ1-1; unclear D gene. There are 13 residues in the CDR3. The germline V and J ends were trimmed by 3 bases and 6 bases, with 11 bases remaining between them. Germline CDR1 LNHDA, CDR2 SQIVND (reference sequence). The CDR3 DNA is TGTGCCAGTAGTATGTGGGGAGGTGCTGAAGCTTTCTTT. This sequence encodes CASSMWGGAEAFF.

The gene calls are TRBV6-1 and TRBJ2-7, with D hard to call. V lost 0 bases and J lost 2, with 17 bases in between. The germline V gene has CDR1 MNHNS and CDR2 SASEGT. The CDR3 loop spans 17 amino acids. The CDR3 nucleotides are TGTGCCAGCAGTGAAGCGTCGGTTTCCGCAGTTCCCTACGAGCAGTACTTC. It translates to CASSEASVSAVPYEQYF.

The rearrangement links TRBV7-9 to TRBJ1-2; 8 bases match TRBD1. CDR3 length: 14 amino acids. V shed 4 bases and J 4 bases; nucleotides not matched to a gene: 5. Per germline, CDR1 SEHNR and CDR2 FQNEAQ (reference sequence). This chain's CDR3 is CASSSSDRAYGYTF. The DNA of the CDR3 is TGTGCCAGCAGCTCCTCGGACAGGGCCTATGGCTACACCTTC.

This sequence joins TRBV19 and TRBJ2-1; TRBD2 agrees at 10 bases. The germline gives CDR1 LNHDA, CDR2 SQIVND (reference sequence). The V segment lost 5 bases and the J segment 5 bases; nucleotides outside the gene matches: 6. CDR3 size: 15 residues. In nucleotides, the CDR3 is TGTGCCAGTAGTGTTAGCGGGGGGACCCACAATGAGCAGTTCTTC. Protein product: CASSVSGGTHNEQFF.

The CDR3 coding sequence is TGTGCCAGCAGTACCTGGGATTTAACTGAAGCTTTCTTT. It encodes CASSTWDLTEAFF. The V and J genes are TRBV27 and TRBJ1-1; D remains unclear. CDR3 length: 13 amino acids. The V end lost 5 bases, the J end lost 5 bases, and 12 bases lay between the germline ends. Germline V gene lookup returns CDR1 MNHEY and CDR2 SMNVEV (reference sequence).

The chain is built from TRBV3-1 (or the pseudogene TRBV3-2) and TRBJ1-6; D may be TRBD1 (6 bases). The germline CDR1 and CDR2 sequences are LGHDT and YNNKEL (reference sequence). Trimming cost V 8 bases and J 7 bases, with 15 bases left between them. This CDR3 is built from 14 residues. The CDR3 protein is CASSRGASNSPLHF. The CDR3 region has the DNA TGTGCCAGCTCTCGGGGGGCATCAAATTCACCCCTCCACTTT.